These T cell receptor beta chains were read from a single sample in a study of blood T cell repertoires in COVID-19. Clones were read by immunoSEQ multiplex PCR, and TCRdb kept only the in-frame ones, dropping some. The table has about 400,000 clones, 80% to 90% seen once. Sequenced material: peripheral blood. These receptors originate from a woman under 40 with acute or convalescent COVID-19. The CDR3 runs from the conserved cysteine through the conserved F or W. Expanded clones get a size class; other rows say once, few or many, or leave the size out.

v_gene: TRBV5-1
abundance: NA
CDR3aa: CASSWGDGADTQYF

v_gene: TRBV19
abundance: NA
CDR3aa: CASTRGRGNTEAFF

v_gene: TRBV6-6
abundance: NA
CDR3aa: CASSYSRDNEQFF

v_gene: TRBV9
abundance: NA
CDR3aa: CASSARAPGAEAFF

v_gene: TRBV6-5
abundance: NA
CDR3aa: CASSIQGAYYEQYF

v_gene: TRBV4-1
abundance: NA
CDR3aa: CASSQDRVEQYF

v_gene: TRBV13
abundance: NA
CDR3aa: CASSSRTSGAQDTQYF

v_gene: TRBV30
abundance: NA
CDR3aa: CAWSDFRQGRTEKLFF

v_gene: TRBV5-1
abundance: once
CDR3aa: CASSPVTDTQYF

v_gene: TRBV30
abundance: NA
CDR3aa: CATGERGVGDTQYF

v_gene: TRBV27
abundance: once
CDR3aa: CASRRGSYYGYTF

v_gene: TRBV5-4
abundance: NA
CDR3aa: CASSLDKGAPYEQYF

v_gene: TRBV27
abundance: NA
CDR3aa: CASSDGTHNYNEQFF

v_gene: TRBV2
abundance: NA
CDR3aa: CASRLGQRNSPLHF

v_gene: TRBV2
abundance: NA
CDR3aa: CASSDLGLTNEKLFF

v_gene: TRBV6-1
abundance: NA
CDR3aa: CASRKGDRVGGYTF

v_gene: TRBV28
abundance: NA
CDR3aa: CASIGRWPGEETQYF

v_gene: TRBV7-8
abundance: NA
CDR3aa: CASSKYRRANYGYTF

v_gene: TRBV7-9
abundance: NA
CDR3aa: CASSQNRDQETQYF

v_gene: TRBV7-9
abundance: NA
CDR3aa: CASSLRDLAGKYNEQFF

v_gene: TRBV5-4
abundance: NA
CDR3aa: CASSVISVNTEAFF

v_gene: TRBV21-1
abundance: NA
CDR3aa: CASSLQPDRTAPLHF

v_gene: TRBV5-1
abundance: NA
CDR3aa: CASSWTGGDNEQFF

v_gene: TRBV7-9
abundance: NA
CDR3aa: CASSLVSIGDGYTF

v_gene: TRBV11-2
abundance: NA
CDR3aa: CASSTHQGGNTEAFF

v_gene: TRBV28
abundance: NA
CDR3aa: CASSLLLAGASNYEQYF

v_gene: TRBV5-1
abundance: NA
CDR3aa: CASSLVWGPNTEAFF

v_gene: TRBV10-3
abundance: NA
CDR3aa: CAISESNRGGVYSNQPQHF

v_gene: TRBV5-5
abundance: NA
CDR3aa: CASSPELQGSEQYF

v_gene: TRBV7-2
abundance: NA
CDR3aa: CASSSRQARGYTF

v_gene: TRBV24-1
abundance: NA
CDR3aa: CATSELAGGRDEQFF

v_gene: TRBV5-5
abundance: once
CDR3aa: CASSLDVNSYEQYF

v_gene: TRBV6-1
abundance: once
CDR3aa: CASSEPGGVWGYTF

v_gene: TRBV9
abundance: NA
CDR3aa: CASSLQGQGGETQYF

v_gene: TRBV5-1
abundance: NA
CDR3aa: CASSPNHGVNYGYTF

v_gene: TRBV2
abundance: NA
CDR3aa: CASSEAGGPYEQYF

v_gene: TRBV11-1
abundance: NA
CDR3aa: CASSLDRGSGTEAFF

v_gene: TRBV2
abundance: NA
CDR3aa: CASRGLTSAGELFF

v_gene: TRBV4-1
abundance: NA
CDR3aa: CASSQVRGEKLFF

v_gene: TRBV30
abundance: NA
CDR3aa: CAWNTQGNPEAFF

v_gene: TRBV5-1
abundance: few
CDR3aa: CASSWMAGARAGELFF

v_gene: TRBV5-1
abundance: NA
CDR3aa: CASSRTTGGSYEQYF

v_gene: TRBV3-1/TRBV3-2
abundance: once
CDR3aa: CASSQDWRGGRDTDTQYF

v_gene: TRBV7-2
abundance: NA
CDR3aa: CASSLRIGLAGGRNEQFF

v_gene: TRBV14
abundance: NA
CDR3aa: CASSLFGETQYF

v_gene: TRBV7-9
abundance: once
CDR3aa: CASSSTTGLAVGDTQYF

v_gene: TRBV6-5
abundance: NA
CDR3aa: CASAGLGAQETQYF

v_gene: TRBV4-1
abundance: NA
CDR3aa: CASSHQHRDGYGYTF

v_gene: TRBV27
abundance: NA
CDR3aa: CASSSDNRIAKNIQYF